The 27 T cell receptor beta chains below were found in one sample sequenced in a study of CD8 T cells in Susac syndrome. cDNA came from about 0.46 to 1 ug RNA primed by random hexamers. TCRdb analysed the immunoSEQ multiplex PCR reads with MiXCR anew, one entry per CDR3 protein. The top ten hold over 0.2% of the sample, which has 55,000 to 70,000 distinct CDR3 sequences, more than 85% seen once. Specimen: CD8+ T cells from PBMCs. The receptor source for this set is a human donor in good health.

V is TRBV20-1 and J is TRBJ1-4; D is perhaps TRBD1 (5 bases). CDR3 length: 16 residues. With 3 bases removed from V and 7 bases from J, the gap between germline ends came to 21 bases. The germline CDR1 and CDR2 sequences are DFQATT and SNEGSKA (reference sequence). CDR3 nucleotide sequence: TGCAGTGCTAGGTCCTCGGATAGTCAAAGGGGTGAAAAACTGTTTTTT. Protein: CSARSSDSQRGEKLFF.

This sequence joins TRBV6-2 or TRBV6-3 and TRBJ1-5, with 9 positions matching TRBD1. The trim removed 5 bases at V and 7 bases at J, leaving 9 bases unmatched. CDR1 is MNHEY and CDR2 is SVGEGT in the germline V gene. The CDR3 runs 15 residues. CDR3 protein: CASSEIDRGGQPQHF. In DNA, the CDR3 is TGTGCCAGCAGTGAGATAGACAGGGGGGGCCAGCCCCAGCATTTT.

CDR3 in amino acids: CASSYSSAEAFF. The CDR3 DNA reads TGTGCCAGCAGTTACTCGAGCGCTGAAGCTTTCTTT. The rearrangement joins TRBV6-2 or TRBV6-3 to TRBJ1-1; D unresolved. The CDR3 covers 12 residues. V lost 0 bases and J 6 bases, leaving 5 bases between the germline ends. CDR1 is MNHEY and CDR2 is SVGEGT in the germline V gene.

The genes are TRBV20-1 and TRBJ2-3; TRBD2 agrees at 8 bases. Germline lookup yields CDR1 DFQATT and CDR2 SNEGSKA (reference sequence). The CDR3 runs 11 residues. The CDR3 DNA is TGCAGCGGGAGGGGTGAGACGACGCAGTATTTT. Protein sequence: CSGRGETTQYF.

This chain uses TRBV27 with TRBJ1-5; a possible D gene is TRBD1 (5 bases). Germline CDR1 MNHEY, CDR2 SMNVEV (reference sequence). V was pared by 6 bases and J by 0 bases, with 12 bases between. The CDR3 spans 15 residues. The chain's CDR3 is CASRKGDYSNQPQHF. DNA for the CDR3: TGTGCCAGCAGGAAAGGGGATTATAGCAATCAGCCCCAGCATTTT.

The table lists this clonotype with a count of one. The J gene is TRBJ2-7, the V gene TRBV28, with a weak D call TRBD1 (6 bases). The CDR3 runs 14 residues. Germline V gene sequence: CDR1 MDHEN, CDR2 SYDVKM. V dropped 6 bases and J dropped 2 bases, with 14 bases sitting between them. CDR3 sequence reads: CASSNTGPPYEQYF. The CDR3 nucleotides are TGTGCCAGCAGCAACACAGGGCCCCCCTACGAGCAGTACTTC.

This clonotype was found a few times. The chain uses TRBV5-4 and TRBJ2-2, with 7 bases lining up with TRBD1. Unmatched junction bases numbered 4, after V lost 5 bases and J lost 6 bases. Germline lookup yields CDR1 SGHNT and CDR2 YYREEE (reference sequence). There are 13 residues in the CDR3. The CDR3, as DNA: TGTGCCAGCAGTTTTCAGGGGGCCGGGGAGCTGTTTTTT. This sequence encodes CASSFQGAGELFF.

J is TRBJ2-5 and V is TRBV28, with TRBD2 as a possible D gene (5 bases). This CDR3 has 14 residues. Germline CDR1 is MDHEN and CDR2 is SYDVKM. V shed 3 bases and J shed 2 bases, with 10 bases lying between them. The CDR3, as DNA: TGTGCCAGCAGTTTGGGGTGGGAGCAAGAGACCCAGTACTTC. Translated: CASSLGWEQETQYF. Full variable domain (rest looked up from reference TRBV28 and TRBJ2-5): DVKVTQSSRYLVKRTGEKVFLECVQDMDHENMFWYRQDPGLGLRLIYFSYDVKMKEKGDIPEGYSVSREKKERFSLILESASTNQTSMYLCASSLGWEQETQYFGPGTRLLVL.

This chain uses TRBV7-3 with TRBJ2-2, with D possibly called TRBD1 or TRBD2 (5 bases each). The CDR3 has 13 residues. V dropped 0 bases and J dropped 6 bases, with 5 bases sitting between them. From germline, CDR1 is SGHTA and CDR2 FQGTGA. CDR3 in amino acids: CASSLTGAGELFF. In DNA form, the CDR3 reads TGTGCCAGCAGCTTAACGGGGGCCGGGGAGCTGTTTTTT. Full variable domain (rest looked up from reference TRBV7-3 and TRBJ2-2): GAGVSQTPSNKVTEKGKYVELRCDPISGHTALYWYRQSLGQGPEFLIYFQGTGAADDSGLPNDRFFAVRPEGSVSTLKIQRTERGDSAVYLCASSLTGAGELFFGEGSRLTVL.

DNA of the CDR3: TGTGCCAGCAGCCCACTATGGGGGGCGGACTATGGCTACACCTTC. This translates into CASSPLWGADYGYTF. V usage is TRBV9 and J usage is TRBJ1-2; D might be TRBD1 (6 bases). The CDR3 contains 15 residues. The germline V and J ends were trimmed by 4 bases and 3 bases, with 16 bases remaining between them. CDR1 and CDR2 (germline): SGDLS, YYNGEE.

The genes are TRBV2 and TRBJ2-5, with TRBD2 identical over 11 bases. This CDR3 is 14 amino acids long. Germline trimming cut 6 bases from V and 4 bases from J; bases unmatched to any gene: 4. Germline V lookup: CDR1 SNHLY, CDR2 FYNNEI. The DNA of the CDR3 is TGTGCCAGCAGGACTAGCGGGGTCGGAGAGACCCAGTACTTC. Translation gives CASRTSGVGETQYF.

The rearrangement links TRBV29-1 to TRBJ1-2; D uncertain. CDR1 is SQVTM, CDR2 ANQGSEA, per germline. The length of the CDR3 is 10 residues. V was shortened by 3 bases and J by 4 bases, with 3 bases between the two germline ends. In DNA form, the CDR3 reads TGCAGCGTTGAGGGCTATGGCTACACCTTC. This codes for CSVEGYGYTF.

The J gene is TRBJ1-1, the V gene TRBV7-9; D gene uncertain. V was pared by 4 bases and J by 5 bases, with 14 bases between. CDR1 and CDR2 (germline): SEHNR, FQNEAQ (reference sequence). This CDR3 spans 14 amino acids. The CDR3, as DNA: TGTGCCAGCAGCTCACAAGACCATCGGACTGAAGCTTTCTTT. It is translated as CASSSQDHRTEAFF. The entire variable domain, with the rest obtained from reference TRBV7-9 and TRBJ1-1, is as follows: DTGVSQNPRHKITKRGQNVTFRCDPISEHNRLYWYRQTLGQGPEFLTYFQNEAQLEKSRLLSDRFSAERPKGSFSTLEIQRTEQGDSAMYLCASSSQDHRTEAFFGQGTRLTVV.

The chain joins TRBV18 to TRBJ1-1; no firm D call. The V and J ends lost 3 bases and 2 bases respectively, with 10 bases between them. CDR1 is KGHSH, CDR2 LQKENI, per germline. The CDR3 runs to 14 residues. The CDR3 bases are TGTGCCAGCTCACCCGAGCGGAGCAACACTGAAGCTTTCTTT. Amino acids: CASSPERSNTEAFF.

The chain is built from TRBV7-9 and TRBJ2-2, with 14 nucleotides matching TRBD2. Germline trimming cut 4 bases from V and 5 bases from J; bases unmatched to any gene: 6. Germline V gene sequence: CDR1 SEHNR, CDR2 FQNEAQ (reference sequence). CDR3 length equals 17 residues. The CDR3 region is CASSSTSGGARTGELFF. The CDR3 region has the DNA TGTGCCAGCAGCTCGACTAGCGGGGGGGCCCGGACCGGGGAGCTGTTTTTT.

The chain has TRBV10-3 and TRBJ2-7; D is unresolved. The germline V gene has CDR1 ENHRY and CDR2 SYGVKD. V lost 9 bases, J lost 6 bases, and 24 bases lay in between. This CDR3 contains 15 residues. DNA for the CDR3: TGTGCCATTTTTTCCCCCCGAACCCCAGGAACCGAGCAGTACTTC. Translated, it gives CAIFSPRTPGTEQYF.

The J gene is TRBJ2-1, the V gene TRBV4-1; D unclear. The V end lost 3 bases, the J end lost 4 bases, and 13 bases lay between the germline ends. The germline V gene encodes CDR1 MGHRA and CDR2 YSYEKL. This CDR3 comprises 15 residues. CDR3 nucleotide sequence: TGCGCCAGCAGCCAGGAAGGGATGGGATACAATGAGCAGTTCTTC. Translating it yields CASSQEGMGYNEQFF.

This chain uses TRBV6-5 with TRBJ2-1; 7 bases line up with TRBD1. Unmatched junction bases numbered 3, after V lost 2 bases and J lost 5 bases. Germline values: CDR1 MNHEY, CDR2 SVGAGI. The CDR3 totals 14 residues. CDR3 in amino acids: CASSYRDSNNEQFF. CDR3 in DNA: TGTGCCAGCAGTTACCGGGACAGTAACAATGAGCAGTTCTTC.

The chain joins TRBV4-3 to TRBJ2-1; D perhaps matches TRBD1 (5 bases). Trimming removed 0 bases from V and 3 bases from J, with 12 bases in between. CDR1 LGHNA and CDR2 YSLEER come from the germline V gene. This CDR3 has 16 amino acids. The CDR3 coding sequence is TGCGCCAGCAGCCAAGATTCTCAGGGTAACTACAATGAGCAGTTCTTC. It specifies CASSQDSQGNYNEQFF.

CDR3 residues: CASGVGEQYF. The CDR3, as DNA: TGTGCCAGCGGCGTAGGCGAGCAGTACTTC. The chain has TRBV19 and TRBJ2-7; D ambiguous. The V and J ends lost 9 bases and 6 bases respectively, with 9 bases between them. The V gene's germline CDR1 is LNHDA and CDR2 SQIVND (reference sequence). The CDR3 runs 10 residues.

This chain uses TRBV13 with TRBJ2-5, with D maybe TRBD1 (5 bases). This CDR3 is 15 amino acids long. Germline V CDR1 and CDR2: PRHDT, FYEKMQ (reference sequence). The germline V and J ends were trimmed by 5 bases and 0 bases, with 13 bases remaining between them. The CDR3 loop is CASSLKGVYQETQYF. The CDR3 nucleotides are TGTGCCAGCAGCCTGAAAGGGGTATACCAAGAGACCCAGTACTTC.

Notes on this clonotype: The junction shows a germline mismatch at one end, possibly a read error. This chain links TRBV15 with TRBJ1-5; TRBD1 aligns across 10 bases. Germline CDR1 LNHNV, CDR2 YYDKDF (reference sequence). The CDR3 sequence is 16 residues long. CDR3 in amino acids: CATSPDRGTGDHPQHF. The CDR3 DNA reads TGTGCCACCAGCCCAGATCGAGGGACAGGGGATCATCCCCAGCATTTT.

This clonotype was seen just once. This chain joins TRBV19 and TRBJ1-2; 10 bases map to TRBD1. This CDR3 has 14 residues. J gave up 3 bases and V 4 bases, and 2 bases lay outside the gene matches. Germline-derived CDR1 and CDR2 are LNHDA and SQIVND (reference sequence). The CDR3 DNA is TGTGCCAGTAGTAGCGGACAGGGGGACTATGGCTACACCTTC. This codes for CASSSGQGDYGYTF. Together with reference TRBV19 and TRBJ1-2, the CDR3 gives the full variable domain: DGGITQSPKYLFRKEGQNVTLSCEQNLNHDAMYWYRQDPGQGLRLIYYSQIVNDFQKGDIAEGYSVSREKKESFPLTVTSAQKNPTAFYLCASSSGQGDYGYTFGSGTRLTVV.

In its sample, this clonotype was seen once. The rearrangement links TRBV30 to TRBJ2-1; no clear D. The germline CDR1 and CDR2 sequences are GTSNPN and SVGIG (reference sequence). Trimming pared 5 bases from V and 0 bases from J, leaving 11 bases between. This CDR3 contains 14 residues. CDR3 sequence (DNA): TGTGCCTGGGATCCCCGGAGCTCCTACAATGAGCAGTTCTTC. This gives the protein CAWDPRSSYNEQFF.

The chain links TRBV19 to TRBJ2-3, with D perhaps being TRBD1 or TRBD2 (5 bases each). CDR1 LNHDA and CDR2 SQIVND come from the germline V gene (reference sequence). The CDR3 is 16 residues long. Deletions cut 5 bases from V and 2 bases from J, with 17 bases between. CDR3 in amino acids: CASSLTPRGATDTQYF. The DNA of the CDR3 is TGTGCCAGTAGTTTAACTCCTAGGGGAGCCACAGATACGCAGTATTTT.

The chain has TRBV3-1 and TRBJ2-2; 10 bases agree with TRBD1. Germline assignment: CDR1 LGHDT and CDR2 YNNKEL (reference sequence). This CDR3 has 17 residues. V lost 0 bases and J lost 6; bases outside the gene matches: 7. This CDR3 is CASSQDGGTGESGELFF. The CDR3 coding sequence is TGTGCCAGCAGCCAAGATGGCGGGACAGGGGAATCCGGGGAGCTGTTTTTT.

The CDR3 DNA reads TGTGCCAGCTCACTGGGACAGGGGTCCTACGAGCAGTACGTC. Its translation is CASSLGQGSYEQYV. The rearrangement uses TRBV18 and TRBJ2-7; TRBD1 aligns across 10 bases. CDR3 size: 14 residues. Germline V gene data show CDR1 as KGHSH and CDR2 as LQKENI. With V trimmed by 4 bases and J by 1 base, 1 base remained unmatched.